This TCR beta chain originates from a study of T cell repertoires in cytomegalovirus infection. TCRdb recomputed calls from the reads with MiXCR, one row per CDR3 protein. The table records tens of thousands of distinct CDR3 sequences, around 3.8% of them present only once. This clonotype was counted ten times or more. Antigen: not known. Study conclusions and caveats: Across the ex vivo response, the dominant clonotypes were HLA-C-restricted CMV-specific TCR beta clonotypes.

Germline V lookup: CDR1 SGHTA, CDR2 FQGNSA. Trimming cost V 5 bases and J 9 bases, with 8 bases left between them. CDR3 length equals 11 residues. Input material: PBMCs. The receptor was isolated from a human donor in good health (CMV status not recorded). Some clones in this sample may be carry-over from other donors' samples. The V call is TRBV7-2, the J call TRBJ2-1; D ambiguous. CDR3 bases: TGTGCCAGCAGCGTTAACGTTGAGCAGTTCTTC. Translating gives CASSVNVEQFF.